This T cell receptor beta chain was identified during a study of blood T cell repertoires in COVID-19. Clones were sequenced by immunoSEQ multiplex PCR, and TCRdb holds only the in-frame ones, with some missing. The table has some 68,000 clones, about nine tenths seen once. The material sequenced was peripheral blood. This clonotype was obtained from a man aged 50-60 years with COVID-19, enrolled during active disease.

The CDR3 loop reads CASSLSQASDKAFF. In DNA form, the CDR3 reads TGTGCCAGCAGCTTATCACAGGCATCGGACAAAGCTTTCTTT. This rearrangement joins TRBV7-3 to TRBJ1-1, with D possibly TRBD1 on 5 matching bases. Germline V CDR1 and CDR2: SGHTA, FQGTGA. Between the trimmed V and J ends, which lost 2 bases and 9 bases, there was a span of 16 bases. The CDR3 sequence is 14 residues long.